This T cell receptor (beta chain) was recorded in a study of regulatory T cells in long-lasting Graves disease. Study-level results: New patients shared fewer than 1,000 public clonotypes, and persistent patients shared more, with 2,500 to 3,000.

CDR3 regions were amplified by Arm-PCR using iRepertoire HTBI primers to build TCR beta libraries. TCRdb used MiXCR to reprocess the multiplex PCR reads, holding one entry per CDR3 protein. The sample records over 300,000 distinct CDR3 sequences, 15% to 20% being singletons. Germline loops: CDR1 MNHEY, CDR2 SVGAGI. CDR3 length: 18 residues. The V and J ends lost 2 bases and 0 bases, in that order; junction bases with no gene match: 9. This clonotype was counted a few times. Its specificity is unknown. The time point is: persistent/refractory GD, antithyroid drugs over 5 years with positive TRAb. Construction of the TCR library relied on RNA isolated from PBMCs. Staff drew around 8.6 milliliters of peripheral blood into EDTA tubes.

The material was peripheral blood mononuclear cells (PBMCs), obtained when the disease was refractory, from a patient treated with antithyroid drugs. This sequence joins TRBV6-5 and TRBJ1-5; 8 bases are a match to TRBD1. The source of this sequence is a female donor with Graves disease. The CDR3, as DNA: TGTGCCAGCAGTTACGATATTCCAGGGGGCTATAGCAATCAGCCCCAGCATTTT. Its protein is CASSYDIPGGYSNQPQHF.